Listed below are T cell receptor beta chains from one sample, sequenced in a study of shared clonotypes between healthy human individuals. Produced via immunoSEQ multiplex PCR; TCRdb's table is partial and in-frame only. The profile shows roughly 1.5 million clones, about 98% of them singletons. The sequenced material came from naive CD4+ T cells sorted from blood. The receptor source for this set is a man aged 25 to 40 in good health. Both conserved end residues are part of each CDR3. The D gene is left open where the match is weak. Where a row states a size, it is once, few, many or the class of an expanded clone; other rows omit it.

j_call v_call d_call clone_size cdr3_aa cdr3_nt
TRBJ2-5 TRBV15 . . CATQPLALEETQYF TGTGCCACCCAACCTTTAGCGCTCGAAGAGACCCAGTACTTC
TRBJ2-1 TRBV4-1 TRBD2 . CASSQGLAKGYNEQFF TGCGCCAGCAGCCAAGGACTAGCTAAGGGTTACAATGAGCAGTTCTTC
TRBJ2-7 TRBV7-8 . . CASSLGWTSYEQYF TGTGCCAGCAGCTTAGGGTGGACAAGCTACGAGCAGTACTTC
TRBJ2-7 TRBV7-2 TRBD2 . CASSFGLAKYEQYF TGTGCCAGCAGCTTCGGACTAGCGAAGTACGAGCAGTACTTC
TRBJ2-1 TRBV6-5 . . CASSYTVWGEQFF TGTGCCAGCAGTTACACGGTTTGGGGTGAGCAGTTCTTC
TRBJ1-2 TRBV28 TRBD1 . CASSPGGNGYGYTF TGTGCCAGCAGCCCAGGGGGCAACGGCTATGGCTACACCTTC
TRBJ1-1 TRBV20-1 . . CSEGRLGEAFF TGCAGTGAGGGCCGTCTAGGCGAAGCTTTCTTT
TRBJ2-6 TRBV6-4 . . CASSPGSAGANVLTF TGTGCCAGCAGCCCAGGGTCGGCTGGGGCCAACGTCCTGACTTTC
TRBJ1-2 TRBV7-8 TRBD1 . CASSPRGGQGASGYTF TGTGCCAGCAGCCCCCGCGGTGGACAGGGGGCTTCTGGCTACACCTTC
TRBJ2-2 TRBV7-8 . . CASSLRRVGAGELFF TGTGCCAGCAGCTTGCGAAGGGTTGGTGCCGGGGAGCTGTTTTTT
TRBJ2-5 TRBV18 . . CASSPIKGGQETQYF TGTGCCAGCTCACCAATTAAAGGGGGACAAGAGACCCAGTACTTC
TRBJ2-1 TRBV2 TRBD1 . CASEGQPYNEQFF TGTGCCAGCGAGGGACAGCCCTACAATGAGCAGTTCTTC
TRBJ2-1 TRBV6-1 . . CASSGRTRDYNEQFF TGTGCCAGCAGTGGACGGACCAGGGACTACAATGAGCAGTTCTTC
TRBJ2-1 TRBV25-1 TRBD2 . CASRRGTGGPGEQFF TGTGCCAGCAGGAGAGGGACGGGAGGGCCCGGTGAGCAGTTCTTC
TRBJ2-5 TRBV9 . . CASSVSDSRETQYF TGTGCCAGCAGCGTATCTGACAGCAGAGAGACCCAGTACTTC
TRBJ2-2 TRBV11-2 . . CASSPQLANGELFF TGTGCCAGCAGCCCACAACTAGCAAACGGGGAGCTGTTTTTT
TRBJ2-1 TRBV5-8 . once CASSLRGYNEQFF TGTGCCAGCAGCTTGCGCGGCTACAATGAGCAGTTCTTC
TRBJ2-2 TRBV5-1 TRBD2 once CASSPGTSVAGELFF TGCGCCAGCAGCCCCGGGACTAGCGTTGCCGGGGAGCTGTTTTTT
TRBJ2-7 TRBV29-1 . . CSVRYKFSGEQYF TGCAGCGTCAGATACAAGTTTTCGGGAGAGCAGTACTTC
TRBJ2-2 TRBV29-1 TRBD1 . CSVEAEDRGLYTGELFF TGCAGCGTTGAAGCGGAAGACAGGGGGTTATACACCGGGGAGCTGTTTTTT
TRBJ2-7 TRBV9 . . CASSGVEPYEQYF TGTGCCAGCAGCGGAGTTGAGCCCTACGAGCAGTACTTC
TRBJ1-1 TRBV9 . . CASSVEVGGTEAFF TGTGCCAGCAGCGTAGAGGTCGGGGGCACTGAAGCTTTCTTT
TRBJ2-2 TRBV11-3 . . CASSPKAGASTGELFF TGTGCCAGCAGCCCGAAGGCAGGGGCAAGCACCGGGGAGCTGTTTTTT
TRBJ2-5 TRBV27 TRBD1 . CASSLFPGTAQETQYF TGTGCCAGCAGTTTATTTCCCGGGACAGCACAAGAGACCCAGTACTTC
TRBJ2-5 TRBV5-6 TRBD2 . CASSLLAAKETQYF TGTGCCAGCAGCTTACTAGCGGCGAAAGAGACCCAGTACTTC
TRBJ2-2 TRBV11-3 . . CASSLTAGSTGELFF TGTGCCAGCAGCTTAACCGCAGGGTCCACCGGGGAGCTGTTTTTT
TRBJ1-1 TRBV7-2 . . CASSPRRNTEAFF TGTGCCAGCAGCCCCCGTAGGAACACTGAAGCTTTCTTT